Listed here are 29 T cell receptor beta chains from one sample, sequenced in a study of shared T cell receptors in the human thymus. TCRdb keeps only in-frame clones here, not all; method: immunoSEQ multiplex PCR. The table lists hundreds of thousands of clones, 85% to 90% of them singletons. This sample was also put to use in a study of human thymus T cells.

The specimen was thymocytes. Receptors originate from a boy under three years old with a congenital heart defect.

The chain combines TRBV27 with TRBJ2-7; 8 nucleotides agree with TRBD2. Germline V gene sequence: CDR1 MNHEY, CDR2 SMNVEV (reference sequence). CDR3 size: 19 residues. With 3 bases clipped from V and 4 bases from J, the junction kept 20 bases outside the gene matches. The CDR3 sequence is CASSFSSYTAGGVIYEQYF. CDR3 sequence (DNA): TGTGCCAGCAGTTTTTCTAGTTATACGGCGGGAGGTGTAATATACGAGCAGTACTTC.

CDR3 region: CASRGGTGGQPQHF. The DNA of the CDR3 is TGTGCCAGCAGGGGAGGGACAGGGGGTCAGCCCCAGCATTTT. The chain joins TRBV6-1 to TRBJ1-5; 11 positions match TRBD1. The germline V gene encodes CDR1 MNHNS and CDR2 SASEGT. CDR3 length: 14 amino acids. The V gene end was trimmed by 6 bases and the J gene end by 6 bases; junction bases not matched to a gene: 4.

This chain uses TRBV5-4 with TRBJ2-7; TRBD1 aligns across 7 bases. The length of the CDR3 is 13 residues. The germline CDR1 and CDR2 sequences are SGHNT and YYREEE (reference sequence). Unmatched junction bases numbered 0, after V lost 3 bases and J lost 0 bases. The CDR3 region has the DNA TGTGCCAGCAGCTGGGACAGCTCCTACGAGCAGTACTTC. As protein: CASSWDSSYEQYF.

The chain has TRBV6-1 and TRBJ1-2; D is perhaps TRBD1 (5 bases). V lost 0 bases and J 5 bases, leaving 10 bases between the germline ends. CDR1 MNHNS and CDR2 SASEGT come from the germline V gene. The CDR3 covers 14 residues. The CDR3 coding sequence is TGTGCCAGCAGTGAAGCGGAAGGGGTTTATGGCTACACCTTC. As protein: CASSEAEGVYGYTF.

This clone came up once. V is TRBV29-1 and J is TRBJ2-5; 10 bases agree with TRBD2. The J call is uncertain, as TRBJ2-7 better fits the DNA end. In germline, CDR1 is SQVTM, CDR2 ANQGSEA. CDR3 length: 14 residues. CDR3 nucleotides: TGCAGCGTTGAACGCCTAGCGGGAGAGAACGAGCAGTACTTC. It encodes CSVERLAGENEQYF.

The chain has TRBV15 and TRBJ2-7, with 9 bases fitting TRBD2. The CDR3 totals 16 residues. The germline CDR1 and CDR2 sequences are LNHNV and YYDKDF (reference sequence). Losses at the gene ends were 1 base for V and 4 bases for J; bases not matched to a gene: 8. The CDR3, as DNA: TGTGCCACCAGCAGAGTTGAGGTGCGGGAGGGTTACGAGCAGTACTTC. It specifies CATSRVEVREGYEQYF.

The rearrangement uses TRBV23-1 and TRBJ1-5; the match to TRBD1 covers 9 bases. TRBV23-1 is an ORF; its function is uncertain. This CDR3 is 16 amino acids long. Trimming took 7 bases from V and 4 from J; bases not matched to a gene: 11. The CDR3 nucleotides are TGCGCCAGCAACGAACCCGGGACAGGGCATAATCAGCCCCAGCATTTT. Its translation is CASNEPGTGHNQPQHF.

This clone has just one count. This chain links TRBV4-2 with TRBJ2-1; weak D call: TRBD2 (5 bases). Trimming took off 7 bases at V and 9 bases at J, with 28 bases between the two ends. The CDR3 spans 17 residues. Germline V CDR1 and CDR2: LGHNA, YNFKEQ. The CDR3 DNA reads TGTGCCAGCATCTCTGGGGTAAGCGGATCCCCACAAGGTGAGCAGTTCTTC. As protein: CASISGVSGSPQGEQFF.

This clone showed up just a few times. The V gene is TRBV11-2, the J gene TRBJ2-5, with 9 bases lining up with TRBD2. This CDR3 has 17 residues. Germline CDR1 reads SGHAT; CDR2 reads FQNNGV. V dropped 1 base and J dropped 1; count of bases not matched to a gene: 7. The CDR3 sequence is CASSLGSAGGGQETQYF. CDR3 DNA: TGTGCCAGCAGCTTAGGGTCAGCGGGAGGAGGCCAAGAGACCCAGTACTTC.

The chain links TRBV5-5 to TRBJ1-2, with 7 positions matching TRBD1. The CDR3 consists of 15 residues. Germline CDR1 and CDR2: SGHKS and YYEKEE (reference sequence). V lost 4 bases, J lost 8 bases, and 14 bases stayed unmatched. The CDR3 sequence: CASSKGQILGRGYTF. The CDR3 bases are TGTGCCAGCAGCAAGGGACAGATCCTTGGGCGCGGCTACACCTTC.

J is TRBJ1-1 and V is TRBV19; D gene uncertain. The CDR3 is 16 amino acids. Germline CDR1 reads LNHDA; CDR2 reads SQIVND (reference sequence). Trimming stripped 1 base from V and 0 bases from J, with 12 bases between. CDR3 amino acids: CASSIARGALNTEAFF. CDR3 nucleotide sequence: TGTGCCAGTAGTATAGCTCGGGGAGCGCTGAACACTGAAGCTTTCTTT.

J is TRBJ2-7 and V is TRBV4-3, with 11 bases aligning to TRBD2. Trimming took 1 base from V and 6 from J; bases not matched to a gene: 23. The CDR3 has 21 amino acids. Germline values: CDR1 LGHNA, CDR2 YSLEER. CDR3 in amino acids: CASSQVPEAHSGRAPVPEQYF. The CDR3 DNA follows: TGCGCCAGCAGCCAAGTACCGGAGGCCCATAGCGGGAGGGCCCCCGTCCCCGAGCAGTACTTC.

As DNA, the CDR3 is TGTGCCAGCAGCGATTACCGACAGGACGCCTACGAGCAGTACTTC. Translating gives CASSDYRQDAYEQYF. The J gene is TRBJ2-5, the V gene TRBV5-4; the D gene is possibly TRBD1 (6 bases). The closer fit of TRBJ2-7 to the DNA end suggests the J call may be wrong. The CDR3 consists of 15 residues. Germline V lookup: CDR1 SGHNT, CDR2 YYREEE (reference sequence).

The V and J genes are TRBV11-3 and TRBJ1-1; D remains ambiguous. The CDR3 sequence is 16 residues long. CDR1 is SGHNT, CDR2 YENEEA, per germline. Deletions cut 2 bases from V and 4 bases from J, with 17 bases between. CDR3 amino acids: CASSLRIWRDGTEAFF. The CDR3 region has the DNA TGTGCCAGCAGCTTACGTATATGGAGGGATGGCACTGAAGCTTTCTTT.

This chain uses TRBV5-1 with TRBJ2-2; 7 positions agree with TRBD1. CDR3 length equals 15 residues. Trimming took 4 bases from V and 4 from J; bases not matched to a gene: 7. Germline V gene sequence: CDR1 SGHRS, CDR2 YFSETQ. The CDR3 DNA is TGCGCCAGCAGCGACGACAGGGCGGGCACCGGGGAGCTGTTTTTT. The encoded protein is CASSDDRAGTGELFF.

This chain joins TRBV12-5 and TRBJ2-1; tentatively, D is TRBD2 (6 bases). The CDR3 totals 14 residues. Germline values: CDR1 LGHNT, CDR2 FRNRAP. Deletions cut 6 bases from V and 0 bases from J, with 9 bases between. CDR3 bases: TGTGCTAGTGGACGTAGCGGCTCCTACAATGAGCAGTTCTTC. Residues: CASGRSGSYNEQFF.

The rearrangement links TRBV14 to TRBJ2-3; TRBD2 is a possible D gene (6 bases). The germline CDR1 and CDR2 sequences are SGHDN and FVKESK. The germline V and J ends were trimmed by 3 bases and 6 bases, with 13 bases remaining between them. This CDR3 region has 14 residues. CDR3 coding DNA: TGTGCCAGCAGCCAGATGCCGGGAGTCGATACGCAGTATTTT. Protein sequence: CASSQMPGVDTQYF. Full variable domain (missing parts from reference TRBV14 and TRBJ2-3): EAGVTQFPSHSVIEKGQTVTLRCDPISGHDNLYWYRRVMGKEIKFLLHFVKESKQDESGMPNNRFLAERTGGTYSTLKVQPAELEDSGVYFCASSQMPGVDTQYFGPGTRLTVL.

Here the CDR3 reads CAWSVEGADTQYF. The CDR3 DNA reads as TGTGCCTGGAGTGTAGAGGGGGCAGATACGCAGTATTTT. This chain connects TRBV30 to TRBJ2-3, with D tentatively TRBD1 (6 bases). The V end lost 0 bases, the J end lost 4 bases, and 8 bases lay between the germline ends. Germline values: CDR1 GTSNPN, CDR2 SVGIG (reference sequence). This CDR3 is built from 13 residues. Variable domain in full (rest from reference TRBV30 and TRBJ2-3): SQTIHQWPATLVQPVGSPLSLECTVEGTSNPNLYWYRQAAGRGLQLLFYSVGIGQISSEVPQNLSASRPQDRQFILSSKKLLLSDSGFYLCAWSVEGADTQYFGPGTRLTVL.

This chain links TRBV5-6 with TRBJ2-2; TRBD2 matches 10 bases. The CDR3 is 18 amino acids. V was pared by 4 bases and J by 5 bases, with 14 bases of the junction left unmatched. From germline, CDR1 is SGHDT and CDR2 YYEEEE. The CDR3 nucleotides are TGTGCCAGCAGCGTCTCTAGCGGGAGAGGAATGAGGACCGGGGAGCTGTTTTTT. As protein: CASSVSSGRGMRTGELFF.

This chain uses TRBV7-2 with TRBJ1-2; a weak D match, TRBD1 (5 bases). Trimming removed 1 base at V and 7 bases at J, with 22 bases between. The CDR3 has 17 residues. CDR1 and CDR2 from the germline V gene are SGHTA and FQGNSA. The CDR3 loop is CASSLVSSGSPMGGYTF. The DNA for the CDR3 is TGTGCCAGCAGCTTAGTTTCCTCAGGGTCCCCGATGGGTGGCTACACCTTC.

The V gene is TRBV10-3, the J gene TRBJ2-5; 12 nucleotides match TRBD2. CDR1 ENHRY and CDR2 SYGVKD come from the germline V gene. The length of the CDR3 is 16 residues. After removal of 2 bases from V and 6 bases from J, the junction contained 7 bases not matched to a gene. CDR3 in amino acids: CAISEGLAGKKKTQYF. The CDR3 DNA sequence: TGTGCCATCAGTGAGGGACTAGCGGGAAAGAAAAAGACCCAGTACTTC.

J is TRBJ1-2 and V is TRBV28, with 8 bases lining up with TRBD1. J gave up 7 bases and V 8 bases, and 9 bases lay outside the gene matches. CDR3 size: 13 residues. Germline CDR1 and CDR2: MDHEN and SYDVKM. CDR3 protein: CASHRQGSGGYTF. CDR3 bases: TGTGCCAGCCACCGACAGGGGAGTGGTGGCTACACCTTC.

The DNA for the CDR3 is TGTGCCAGCAGCGGAGGGACCGGACATAGTGGGGGCTACACCTTC. Translated: CASSGGTGHSGGYTF. The chain carries TRBV5-4 and TRBJ1-2, with TRBD1 as a possible D gene (5 bases). Germline loops: CDR1 SGHNT, CDR2 YYREEE (reference sequence). V was shortened by 4 bases and J by 8 bases, with 21 bases between the two germline ends. CDR3 length equals 15 residues.

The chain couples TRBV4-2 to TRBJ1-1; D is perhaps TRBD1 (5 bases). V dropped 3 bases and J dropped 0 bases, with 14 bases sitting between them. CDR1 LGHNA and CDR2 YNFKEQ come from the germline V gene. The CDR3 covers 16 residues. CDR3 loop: CASSHAGARVNTEAFF. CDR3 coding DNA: TGTGCCAGCAGCCATGCGGGAGCCAGGGTGAACACTGAAGCTTTCTTT.

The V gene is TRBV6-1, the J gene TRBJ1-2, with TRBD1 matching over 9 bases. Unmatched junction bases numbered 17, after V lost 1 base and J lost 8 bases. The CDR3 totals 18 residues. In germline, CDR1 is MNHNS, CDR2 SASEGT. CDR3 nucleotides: TGTGCCAGCAGTGAAGGTCCCCAGGGAGGACAGGGGTGGATAGGCTACACCTTC. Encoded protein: CASSEGPQGGQGWIGYTF.

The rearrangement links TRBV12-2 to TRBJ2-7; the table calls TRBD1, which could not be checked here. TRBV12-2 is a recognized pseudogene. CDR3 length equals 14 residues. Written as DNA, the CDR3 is TGTGCAAGTCGCTTTACAGAATTACTTAGCGAGCAGTACTTC. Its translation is CASRFTELLSEQYF.

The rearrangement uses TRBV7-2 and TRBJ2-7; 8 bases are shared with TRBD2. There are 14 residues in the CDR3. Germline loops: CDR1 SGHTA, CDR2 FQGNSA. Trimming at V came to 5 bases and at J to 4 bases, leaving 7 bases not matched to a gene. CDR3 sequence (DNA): TGTGCCAGCAGCCGGGGACTAGTCGGTTACGAGCAGTACTTC. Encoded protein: CASSRGLVGYEQYF. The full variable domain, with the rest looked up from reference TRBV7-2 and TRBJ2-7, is GAGVSQSPSNKVTEKGKDVELRCDPISGHTALYWYRQSLGQGLEFLIYFQGNSAPDKSGLPSDRFSAERTGGSVSTLTIQRTQQEDSAVYLCASSRGLVGYEQYFGPGTRLTVT.

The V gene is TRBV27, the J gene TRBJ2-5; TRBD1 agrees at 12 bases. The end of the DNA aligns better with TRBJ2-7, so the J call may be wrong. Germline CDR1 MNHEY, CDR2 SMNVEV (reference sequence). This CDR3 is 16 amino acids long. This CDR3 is CASSPGFGTGGDEQYF. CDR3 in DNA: TGTGCCAGCAGTCCGGGGTTCGGGACAGGGGGCGACGAGCAGTACTTC.

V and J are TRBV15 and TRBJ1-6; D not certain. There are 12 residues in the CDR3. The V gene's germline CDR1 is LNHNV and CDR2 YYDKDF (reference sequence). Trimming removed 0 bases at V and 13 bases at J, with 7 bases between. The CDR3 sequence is CATSRDRRPLHF. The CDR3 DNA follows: TGTGCCACCAGCAGAGACCGGCGGCCCCTCCACTTT. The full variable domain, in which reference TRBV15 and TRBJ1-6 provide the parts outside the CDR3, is DAMVIQNPRYQVTQFGKPVTLSCSQTLNHNVMYWYQQKSSQAPKLLFHYYDKDFNNEADTPDNFQSRRPNTSFCFLDIRSPGLGDTAMYLCATSRDRRPLHFGNGTRLTVT.